This T cell receptor (beta chain) was identified during a study of blood T cell repertoires in COVID-19. Study details: From T cells, B-cell-depleted T cells, or PBMCs came the material, which was cDNA or gDNA.

In the authors' workflow: Amplified reference gene primers provided the basis for estimating nucleated cell counts. Libraries were prepared by immunoSEQ multiplex PCR; TCRdb keeps only in-frame clonotypes and omits some of them. For V, J and clone size, that table is used; D and trimming come from the DNA. Seen here are approximately 180,000 clones, 65% to 85% observed once, and the top ten hold around 7%. Those enrolled in Seattle joined during active infection and were followed longitudinally afterward. The TCR was taken from a woman aged 40 to 50 with COVID-19, enrolled during active disease. Sequencing was performed on peripheral blood.

The CDR3 DNA sequence: TGTGCCAGCAGTTACGGGGGGGAGCCCCAGCATTTT. It is translated as CASSYGGEPQHF. This chain connects TRBV6-6 to TRBJ1-5, with a tentative D call TRBD1 (5 bases). CDR3 length: 12 amino acids. Trimming took 2 bases from V and 8 from J, leaving 7 bases between them. Germline V lookup: CDR1 MNHNY, CDR2 SVGAGI (reference sequence).